Listed below are T cell receptor beta chains from one sample, sequenced in a study of cytomegalovirus exposure and HLA in healthy donors. Repertoires were generated with immunoSEQ multiplex PCR, while TCRdb's copy carries only in-frame clones and drops some. The repertoire holds about 91,000 clones, with approximately 86% as singletons. The specimen was PBMCs. The receptors derive from a man aged 30 to 45 in good health and CMV-seropositive. Each CDR3 is given with its conserved first and last residue. D genes are given only for firm matches. The listing skips clone size in some rows; elsewhere it reads once, few, many or a size class.

d_call	v_call	j_call	clone_size	cdr3_aa	cdr3_nt
TRBD1	TRBV10-3	TRBJ2-3	NA	CATEGTGGTDTQYF	TGTGCCACGGAGGGGACAGGGGGAACAGATACGCAGTATTTT
TRBD2	TRBV25-1	TRBJ2-7	NA	CASSEGGGYEQYF	TGTGCCAGCAGTGAAGGGGGGGGCTACGAGCAGTACTTC
TRBD1	TRBV30	TRBJ1-6	NA	CAWAGGAGSYNSPLHF	TGTGCCTGGGCAGGGGGCGCCGGCTCCTATAATTCACCCCTCCACTTT
NA	TRBV10-2	TRBJ2-7	NA	CASSLGDYEQYF	TGCGCCAGCTCCTTGGGCGACTACGAGCAGTACTTC
NA	TRBV5-1	TRBJ2-7	NA	CASSSQGYEQYF	TGCGCCAGCAGCTCACAGGGTTACGAGCAGTACTTC
NA	TRBV28	TRBJ1-5	NA	CASSLWTGLPGQPQHF	TGTGCCAGCAGTTTATGGACAGGTTTACCGGGTCAGCCTCAGCATTTT
TRBD2	TRBV7-3	TRBJ2-1	NA	CASSLIGLADEQFF	TGTGCCAGCAGCCTCATCGGACTAGCCGATGAGCAGTTCTTC
NA	TRBV5-1	TRBJ2-5	NA	CASSLDRPQETQYF	TGCGCCAGCAGCTTGGACAGACCCCAAGAGACCCAGTACTTC
TRBD2	TRBV5-1	TRBJ2-1	NA	CASSLVPSGRSNEQFF	TGCGCCAGCAGCTTGGTGCCTAGCGGGAGATCCAATGAGCAGTTCTTC
TRBD1	TRBV7-9	TRBJ1-1	NA	CASSFSGQGATGTEAFF	TGTGCCAGCAGCTTCTCGGGACAGGGGGCTACTGGCACTGAAGCTTTCTTT
NA	TRBV5-1	TRBJ2-7	few	CASSLLGDSAYEQYF	TGCGCCAGCAGCTTGTTAGGAGACAGCGCCTACGAGCAGTACTTC
NA	TRBV29-1	TRBJ1-1	NA	CSVEGQMNTEAFF	TGCAGCGTTGAAGGACAGATGAACACTGAAGCTTTCTTT
NA	TRBV19	TRBJ2-5	NA	CASSMRRVLQETQYF	TGTGCCAGTAGTATGAGGCGGGTCCTACAAGAGACCCAGTACTTC
NA	TRBV5-1	TRBJ2-2	NA	CASSLLVGPGELFF	TGCGCCAGCAGCTTACTAGTAGGTCCCGGGGAGCTGTTTTTT
TRBD1	TRBV29-1	TRBJ2-1	NA	CSAPGQGHYEQFF	TGCAGCGCCCCGGGACAGGGACACTATGAGCAGTTCTTC
TRBD1	TRBV29-1	TRBJ2-5	NA	CSVGTGKETQYF	TGCAGCGTTGGGACAGGAAAAGAGACCCAGTACTTC
NA	TRBV28	TRBJ1-1	NA	CASSVSMNTEAFF	TGTGCCAGCTCAGTATCCATGAACACTGAAGCTTTCTTT
NA	TRBV4-1	TRBJ2-4	NA	CASSRPGITGGENIQYF	TGCGCCAGCAGCCGCCCCGGGATCACAGGGGGGGAAAACATTCAGTACTTC
NA	TRBV27	TRBJ1-1	once	CASSSTQVNTEAFF	TGTGCCAGCAGTTCCACGCAGGTGAACACTGAAGCTTTCTTT
NA	TRBV10-3	TRBJ2-3	NA	CATRGHESTDTQYF	TGTGCCACCCGGGGACACGAGAGCACAGATACGCAGTATTTT
NA	TRBV6-1	TRBJ1-2	NA	CASSERTDCTF	TGTGCCAGCAGTGAGAGGACAGATTGCACCTTC
NA	TRBV28	TRBJ1-2	NA	CASSLSPRGYTF	TGTGCCAGCAGTTTATCCCCACGGGGCTACACCTTC
NA	TRBV7-2	TRBJ2-7	NA	CASSLGVRVSQQYF	TGTGCCAGCAGCTTAGGGGTCAGGGTATCGCAACAGTACTTC
TRBD2	TRBV27	TRBJ2-2	NA	CASSFTLAGGPGELFF	TGTGCCAGCAGTTTTACACTAGCGGGAGGGCCCGGGGAGCTGTTTTTT
NA	TRBV19	TRBJ2-7	few	CASSIGQNYEQYF	TGTGCCAGTAGTATAGGACAGAACTACGAGCAGTACTTC
NA	TRBV28	TRBJ1-5	NA	CASSLYPDSPRGYQPQHF	TGTGCCAGCAGTTTATACCCGGACAGCCCGCGGGGGTATCAGCCCCAGCATTTT
NA	TRBV9	TRBJ1-1	NA	CASSVRTDGNTEAFF	TGTGCCAGCAGCGTAAGGACAGACGGGAACACTGAAGCTTTCTTT
TRBD1	TRBV9	TRBJ2-2	NA	CASSVVGQGTGELFF	TGTGCCAGCAGCGTAGTGGGACAGGGGACCGGGGAGCTGTTTTTT
NA	TRBV29-1	TRBJ2-3	NA	CSVDSSTDTQYF	TGCAGCGTTGATTCAAGCACAGATACGCAGTATTTT
NA	TRBV20-1	TRBJ2-1	NA	CSAARDNEQFF	TGCAGTGCTGCCCGAGACAATGAGCAGTTCTTC
NA	TRBV7-8	TRBJ2-7	NA	CASSLTEGLSEQYF	TGTGCCAGCAGCTTGACCGAGGGACTCTCCGAGCAGTACTTC
NA	TRBV4-1	TRBJ2-7	NA	CASSQEGYGPYEQYF	TGCGCCAGCAGCCAGGAGGGGTATGGACCCTACGAGCAGTACTTC
NA	TRBV6-6	TRBJ2-1	NA	CASSYSDLGTWVF	TGTGCCAGCAGTTACTCCGATCTGGGGACTTGGGTCTTC
NA	TRBV5-1	TRBJ2-1	NA	CASSLSSINEQFF	TGCGCCAGCAGCTTGAGTAGCATCAATGAGCAGTTCTTC
TRBD2	TRBV27	TRBJ2-7	NA	CASSSTSGATYEQYF	TGTGCCAGCAGTTCGACTAGCGGGGCCACCTACGAGCAGTACTTC
TRBD1	TRBV28	TRBJ1-3	NA	CASSLDRGRSGNTIYF	TGTGCCAGCAGTCTGGACAGGGGACGGTCTGGAAACACCATATATTTT
NA	TRBV10-3	TRBJ1-4	NA	CAIRGINEKLFF	TGTGCCATCAGGGGCATTAATGAAAAACTGTTTTTT
NA	TRBV9	TRBJ2-2	once	CASSVAPNTGELFF	TGTGCCAGCAGCGTAGCTCCCAACACCGGGGAGCTGTTTTTT
NA	TRBV19	TRBJ2-5	few	CASSIDGRGETQYF	TGTGCCAGTAGTATAGACGGGAGAGGGGAGACCCAGTACTTC
TRBD1	TRBV28	TRBJ1-5	NA	CASRLKLTGQSNQPQHF	TGTGCCAGCAGACTAAAATTAACGGGACAGAGCAATCAGCCCCAGCATTTT
TRBD1	TRBV15	TRBJ2-1	NA	CATSRSGGYEQFF	TGTGCCACCAGCAGGTCAGGGGGCTATGAGCAGTTCTTC
NA	TRBV19	TRBJ1-1	NA	CASSIWALNTEAFF	TGTGCCAGTAGTATTTGGGCGTTGAACACTGAAGCTTTCTTT
TRBD1	TRBV5-1	TRBJ1-2	NA	CASSFQTGLGDGYTF	TGCGCCAGCAGCTTCCAGACAGGGCTTGGAGATGGCTACACCTTC
TRBD1	TRBV9	TRBJ2-7	NA	CASSPQAGTGALGGFNEQYF	TGTGCCAGCAGCCCCCAAGCCGGGACAGGGGCTCTAGGGGGTTTTAACGAGCAGTACTTC
TRBD1	TRBV27	TRBJ1-5	NA	CASSLSGQGALGNQPQHF	TGTGCCAGCAGTTTATCAGGGCAGGGGGCTCTGGGCAATCAGCCCCAGCATTTT
TRBD1	TRBV4-1	TRBJ2-7	NA	CASSLRQGGEQYF	TGCGCCAGCAGCCTAAGACAGGGGGGAGAGCAGTACTTC
TRBD1	TRBV5-1	TRBJ2-5	NA	CASSLVVTGEETQYF	TGCGCCAGCAGCTTGGTCGTAACAGGGGAAGAGACCCAGTACTTC
NA	TRBV5-4	TRBJ1-2	NA	CASSPYDSYGYTF	TGTGCCAGCAGCCCATACGACAGCTATGGCTACACCTTC
NA	TRBV28	TRBJ1-1	few	CASSRRDNTEAFF	TGTGCCAGCAGTAGGAGGGATAACACTGAAGCTTTCTTT